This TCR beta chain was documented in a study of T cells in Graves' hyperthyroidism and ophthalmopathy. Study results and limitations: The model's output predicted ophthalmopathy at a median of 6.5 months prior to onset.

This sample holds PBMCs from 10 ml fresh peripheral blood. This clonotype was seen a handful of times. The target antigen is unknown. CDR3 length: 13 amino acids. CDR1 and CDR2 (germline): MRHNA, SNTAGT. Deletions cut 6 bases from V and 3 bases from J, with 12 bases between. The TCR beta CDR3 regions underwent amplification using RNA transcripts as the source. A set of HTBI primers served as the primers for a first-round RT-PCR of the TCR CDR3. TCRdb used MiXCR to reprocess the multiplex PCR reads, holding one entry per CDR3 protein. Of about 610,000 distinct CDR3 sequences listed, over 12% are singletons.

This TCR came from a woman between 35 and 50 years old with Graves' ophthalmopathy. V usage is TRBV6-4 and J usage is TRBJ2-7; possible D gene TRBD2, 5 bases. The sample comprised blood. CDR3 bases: TGTGCCAGCAGGCCGGACTCGAACTACGAGCAGTACTTC. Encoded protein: CASRPDSNYEQYF.